This T cell receptor (beta chain) was sequenced for a study of response to subunit inactivated influenza vaccine. Study-wide results and limits: It was suggested by the authors that few new T cells are recruited by each seasonal influenza vaccination.

This clonotype has at least ten counts. Its specificity is unknown. MiXCR, run by TCRdb on the RT-PCR reads, gives a single entry per CDR3 protein. The table lists hundreds of thousands of distinct CDR3 sequences, about 14% of them singletons. The sequencing used PBMCs from blood, collected 14 to 15 days before vaccination. The source is a man aged 50-59 years who received an inactivated influenza vaccine.

This CDR3 reads CSARGPYQETQYF. As DNA, the CDR3 is TGCAGTGCTAGAGGTCCGTACCAAGAGACCCAGTACTTC. The rearrangement joins TRBV20-1 to TRBJ2-5, with D hard to call. Trimming removed 1 base from V and 0 bases from J, with 6 bases in between. This CDR3 has 13 residues. Germline assignment: CDR1 DFQATT and CDR2 SNEGSKA (reference sequence).